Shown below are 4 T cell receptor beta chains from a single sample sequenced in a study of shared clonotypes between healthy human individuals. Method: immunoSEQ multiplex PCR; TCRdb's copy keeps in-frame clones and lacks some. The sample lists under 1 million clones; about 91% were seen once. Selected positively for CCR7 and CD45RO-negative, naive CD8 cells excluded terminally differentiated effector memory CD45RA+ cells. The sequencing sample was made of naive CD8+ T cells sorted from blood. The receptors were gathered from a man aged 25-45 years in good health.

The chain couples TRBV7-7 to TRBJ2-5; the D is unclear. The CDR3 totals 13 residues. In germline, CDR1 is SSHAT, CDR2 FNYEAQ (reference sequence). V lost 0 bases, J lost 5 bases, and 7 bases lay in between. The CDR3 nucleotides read TGTGCCAGCAGCTTAGCGCTTGTTGAGACCCAGTACTTC. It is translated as CASSLALVETQYF.

CDR3 protein: CASATRDIRGNEQFF. The CDR3 DNA reads TGTGCCAGCGCCACCCGGGACATAAGAGGCAATGAGCAGTTCTTC. This chain connects TRBV7-9 to TRBJ2-1, with D perhaps TRBD1 (6 bases). V lost 8 bases to trimming and J lost 6 bases, with 20 bases between them. CDR3 size: 15 residues. Germline CDR1 SEHNR, CDR2 FQNEAQ (reference sequence).

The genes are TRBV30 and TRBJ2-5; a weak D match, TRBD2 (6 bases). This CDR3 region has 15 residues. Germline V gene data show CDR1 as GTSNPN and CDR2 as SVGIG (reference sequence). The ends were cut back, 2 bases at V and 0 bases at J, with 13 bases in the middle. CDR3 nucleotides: TGTGCCTGGAGTAACGCCAGGGACTACCAAGAGACCCAGTACTTC. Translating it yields CAWSNARDYQETQYF.

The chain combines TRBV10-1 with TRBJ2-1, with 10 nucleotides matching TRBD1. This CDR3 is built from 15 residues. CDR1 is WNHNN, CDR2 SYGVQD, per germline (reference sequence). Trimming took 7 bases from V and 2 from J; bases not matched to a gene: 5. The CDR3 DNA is TGCGCCAGCACTGGGACAGGGGTCCCCTACAATGAGCAGTTCTTC. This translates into CASTGTGVPYNEQFF.